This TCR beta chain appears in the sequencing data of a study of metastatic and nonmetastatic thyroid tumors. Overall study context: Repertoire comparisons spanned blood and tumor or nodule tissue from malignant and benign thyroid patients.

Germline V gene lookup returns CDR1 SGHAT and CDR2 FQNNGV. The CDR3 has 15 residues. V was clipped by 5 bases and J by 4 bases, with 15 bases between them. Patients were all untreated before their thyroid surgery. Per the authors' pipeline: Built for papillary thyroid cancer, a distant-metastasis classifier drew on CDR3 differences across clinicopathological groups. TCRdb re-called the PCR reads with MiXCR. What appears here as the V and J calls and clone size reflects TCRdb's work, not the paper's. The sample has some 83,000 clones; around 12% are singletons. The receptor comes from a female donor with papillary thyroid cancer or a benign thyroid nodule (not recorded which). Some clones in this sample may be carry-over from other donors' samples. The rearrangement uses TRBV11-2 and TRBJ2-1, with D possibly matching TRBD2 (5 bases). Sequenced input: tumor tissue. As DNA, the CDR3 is TGTGCCAGCAGCACCTCCGGGAATACATACAATGAGCAGTTCTTC. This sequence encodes CASSTSGNTYNEQFF.